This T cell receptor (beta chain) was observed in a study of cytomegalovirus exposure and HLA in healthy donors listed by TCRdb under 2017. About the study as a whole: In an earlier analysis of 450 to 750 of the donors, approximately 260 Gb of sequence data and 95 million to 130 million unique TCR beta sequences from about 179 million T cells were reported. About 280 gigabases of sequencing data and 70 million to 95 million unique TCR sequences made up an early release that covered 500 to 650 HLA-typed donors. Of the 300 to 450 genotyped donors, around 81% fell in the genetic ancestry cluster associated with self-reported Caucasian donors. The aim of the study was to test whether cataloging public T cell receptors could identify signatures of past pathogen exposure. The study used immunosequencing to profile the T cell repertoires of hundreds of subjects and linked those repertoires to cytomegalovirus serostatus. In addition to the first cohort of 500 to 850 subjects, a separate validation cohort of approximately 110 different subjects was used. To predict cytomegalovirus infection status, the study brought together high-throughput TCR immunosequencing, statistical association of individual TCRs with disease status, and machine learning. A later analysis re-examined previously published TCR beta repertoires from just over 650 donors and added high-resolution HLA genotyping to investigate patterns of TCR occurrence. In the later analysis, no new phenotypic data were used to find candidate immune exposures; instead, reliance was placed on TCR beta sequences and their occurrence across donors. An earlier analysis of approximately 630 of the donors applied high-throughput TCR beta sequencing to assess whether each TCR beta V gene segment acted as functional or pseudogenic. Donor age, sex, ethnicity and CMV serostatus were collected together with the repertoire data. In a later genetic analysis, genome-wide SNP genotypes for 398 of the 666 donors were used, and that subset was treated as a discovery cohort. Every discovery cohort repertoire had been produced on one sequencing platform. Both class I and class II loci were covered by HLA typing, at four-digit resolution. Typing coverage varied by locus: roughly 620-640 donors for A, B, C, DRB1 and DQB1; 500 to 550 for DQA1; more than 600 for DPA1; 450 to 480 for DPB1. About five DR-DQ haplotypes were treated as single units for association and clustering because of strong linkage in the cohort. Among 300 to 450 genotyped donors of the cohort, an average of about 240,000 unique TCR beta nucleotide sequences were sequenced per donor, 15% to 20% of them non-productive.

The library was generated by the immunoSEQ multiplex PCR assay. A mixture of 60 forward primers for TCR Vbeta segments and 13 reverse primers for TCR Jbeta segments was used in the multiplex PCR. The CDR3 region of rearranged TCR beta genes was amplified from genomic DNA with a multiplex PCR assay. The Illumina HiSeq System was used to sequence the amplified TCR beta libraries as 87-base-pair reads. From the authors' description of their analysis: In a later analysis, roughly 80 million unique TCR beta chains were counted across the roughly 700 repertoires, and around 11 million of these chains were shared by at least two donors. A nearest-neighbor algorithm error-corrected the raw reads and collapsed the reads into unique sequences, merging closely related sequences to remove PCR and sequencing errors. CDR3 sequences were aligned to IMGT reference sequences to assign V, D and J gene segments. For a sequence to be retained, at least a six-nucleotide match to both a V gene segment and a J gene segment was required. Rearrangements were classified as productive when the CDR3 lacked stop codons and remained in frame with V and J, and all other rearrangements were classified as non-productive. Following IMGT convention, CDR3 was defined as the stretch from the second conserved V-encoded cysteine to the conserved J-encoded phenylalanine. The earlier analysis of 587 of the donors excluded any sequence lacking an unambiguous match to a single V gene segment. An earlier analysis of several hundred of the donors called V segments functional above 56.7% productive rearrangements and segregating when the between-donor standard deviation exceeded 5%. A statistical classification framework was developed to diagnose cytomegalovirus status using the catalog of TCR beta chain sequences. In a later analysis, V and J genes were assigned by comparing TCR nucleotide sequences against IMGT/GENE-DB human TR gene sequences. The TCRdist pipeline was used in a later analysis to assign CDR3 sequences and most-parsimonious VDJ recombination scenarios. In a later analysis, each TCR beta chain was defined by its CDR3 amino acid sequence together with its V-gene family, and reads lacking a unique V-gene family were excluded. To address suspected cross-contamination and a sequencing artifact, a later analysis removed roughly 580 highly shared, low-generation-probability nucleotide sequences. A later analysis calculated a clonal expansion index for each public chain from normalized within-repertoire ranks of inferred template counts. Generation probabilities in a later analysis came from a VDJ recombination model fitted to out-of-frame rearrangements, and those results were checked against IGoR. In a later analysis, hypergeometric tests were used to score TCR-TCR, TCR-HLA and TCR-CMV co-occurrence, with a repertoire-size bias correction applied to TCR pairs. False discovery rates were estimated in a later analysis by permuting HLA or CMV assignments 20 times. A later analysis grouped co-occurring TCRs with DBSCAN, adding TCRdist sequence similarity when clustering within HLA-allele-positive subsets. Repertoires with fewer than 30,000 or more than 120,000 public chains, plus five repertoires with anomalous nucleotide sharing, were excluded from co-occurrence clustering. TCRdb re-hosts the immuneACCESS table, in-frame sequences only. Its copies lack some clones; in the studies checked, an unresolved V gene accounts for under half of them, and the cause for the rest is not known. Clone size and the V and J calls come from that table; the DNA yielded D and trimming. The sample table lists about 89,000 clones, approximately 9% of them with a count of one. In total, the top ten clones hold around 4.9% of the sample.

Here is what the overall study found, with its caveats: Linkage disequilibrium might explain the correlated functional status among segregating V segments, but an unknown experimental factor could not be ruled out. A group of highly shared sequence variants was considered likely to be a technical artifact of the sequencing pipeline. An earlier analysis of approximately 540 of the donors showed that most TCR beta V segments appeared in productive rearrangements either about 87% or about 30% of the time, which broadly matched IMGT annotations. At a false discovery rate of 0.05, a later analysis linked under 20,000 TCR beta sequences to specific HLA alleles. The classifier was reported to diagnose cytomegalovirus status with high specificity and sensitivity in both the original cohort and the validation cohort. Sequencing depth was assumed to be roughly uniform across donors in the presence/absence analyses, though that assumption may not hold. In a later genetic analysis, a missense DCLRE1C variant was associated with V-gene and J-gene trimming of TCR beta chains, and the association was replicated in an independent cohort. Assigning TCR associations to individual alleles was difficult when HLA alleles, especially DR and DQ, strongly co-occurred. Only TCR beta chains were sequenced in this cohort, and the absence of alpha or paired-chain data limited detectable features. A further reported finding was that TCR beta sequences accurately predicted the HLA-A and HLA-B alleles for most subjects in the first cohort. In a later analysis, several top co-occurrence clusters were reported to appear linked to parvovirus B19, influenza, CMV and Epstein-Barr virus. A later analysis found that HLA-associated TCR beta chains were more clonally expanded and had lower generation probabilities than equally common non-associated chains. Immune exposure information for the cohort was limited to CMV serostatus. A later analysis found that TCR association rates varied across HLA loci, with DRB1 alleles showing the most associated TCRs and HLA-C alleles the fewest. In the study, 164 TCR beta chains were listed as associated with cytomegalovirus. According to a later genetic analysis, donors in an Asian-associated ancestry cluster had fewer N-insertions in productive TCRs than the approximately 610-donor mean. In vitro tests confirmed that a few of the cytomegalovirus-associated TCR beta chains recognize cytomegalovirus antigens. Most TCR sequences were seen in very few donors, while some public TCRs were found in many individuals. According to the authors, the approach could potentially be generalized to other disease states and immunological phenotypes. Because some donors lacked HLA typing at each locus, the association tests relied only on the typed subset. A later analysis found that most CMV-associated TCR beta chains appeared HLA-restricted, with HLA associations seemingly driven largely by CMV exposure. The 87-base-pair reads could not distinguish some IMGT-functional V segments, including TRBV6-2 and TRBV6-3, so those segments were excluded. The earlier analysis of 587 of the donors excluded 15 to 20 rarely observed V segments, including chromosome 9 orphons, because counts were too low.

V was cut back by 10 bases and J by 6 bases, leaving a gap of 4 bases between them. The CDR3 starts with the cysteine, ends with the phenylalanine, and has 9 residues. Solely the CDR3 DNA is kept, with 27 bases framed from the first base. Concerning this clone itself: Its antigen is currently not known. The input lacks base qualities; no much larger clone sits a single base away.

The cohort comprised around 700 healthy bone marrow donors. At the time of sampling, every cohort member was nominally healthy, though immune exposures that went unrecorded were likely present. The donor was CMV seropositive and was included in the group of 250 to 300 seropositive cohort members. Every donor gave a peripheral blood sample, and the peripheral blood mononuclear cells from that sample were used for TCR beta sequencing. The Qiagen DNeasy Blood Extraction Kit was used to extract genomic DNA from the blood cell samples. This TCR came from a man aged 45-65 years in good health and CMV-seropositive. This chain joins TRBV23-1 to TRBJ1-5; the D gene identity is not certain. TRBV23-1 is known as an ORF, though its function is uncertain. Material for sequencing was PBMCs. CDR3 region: CATPQPQHF. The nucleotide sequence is TGCGCCACTCCTCAGCCCCAGCATTTT.